The following is a TCR beta chain sequence with its context. Its antigen remains unknown. This CDR3 is built from 15 residues. Per the germline V gene, CDR1 is MNHEY and CDR2 is SMNVEV (reference sequence). The V and J ends lost 0 bases and 4 bases respectively, with 12 bases between them. The data were obtained in a study of T cell repertoires in cytomegalovirus infection. Turning to the study itself: HLA-C-restricted CMV epitopes, recently identified, and well-studied HLA-B-restricted ones were used by the study. It can be stated that public TCR beta signatures indicated CMV infection as well as a matching HLA type. Study results and caveats: Summed frequency of shared TCR beta families picked out CMV carriers who also had the relevant HLA. HLA-C-restricted CMV clonotypes gave the most frequent clonotype in two of eight donors.

TCRdb re-derived calls from the reads in MiXCR, one entry per CDR3 protein. The sample has under 350,000 distinct CDR3 sequences; approximately 22% are singletons. This specimen was cultured PBMCs, taken from culture after CMV antigen stimulation. The rearrangement links TRBV27 to TRBJ1-1, with TRBD1 as a possible D gene (6 bases). This receptor was taken from a human donor in good health (CMV status not recorded). Some clones in this sample may be carry-over from other donors' samples. The CDR3 loop reads CASSLSSRGGTEAFF. The CDR3 coding sequence is TGTGCCAGCAGTTTATCCTCCAGGGGAGGCACTGAAGCTTTCTTT.